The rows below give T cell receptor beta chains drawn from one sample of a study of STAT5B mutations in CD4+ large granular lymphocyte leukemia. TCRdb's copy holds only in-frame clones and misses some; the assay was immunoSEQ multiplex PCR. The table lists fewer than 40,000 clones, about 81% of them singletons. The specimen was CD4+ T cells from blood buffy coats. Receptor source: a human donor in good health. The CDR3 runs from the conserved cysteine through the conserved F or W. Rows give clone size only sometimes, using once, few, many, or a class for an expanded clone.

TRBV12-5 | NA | CASGLTGLRAGGQFF
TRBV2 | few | CASSDVGEVEQFF
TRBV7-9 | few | CASSSDWGLYTEAFF
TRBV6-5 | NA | CASSYLPGAENSPLHF
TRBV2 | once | CASTSLADIDEQFF
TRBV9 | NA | CASSVAGQGDTEAFF
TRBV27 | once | CASRGGTNTGELFF
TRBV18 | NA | CASSPYEAQGGNTEAFF
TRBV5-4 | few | CASSFQETQYF
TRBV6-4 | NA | CASSIEDSPGAEQYF
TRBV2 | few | CASSFDRNYGYTF
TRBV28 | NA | CATSDSGNTIYF
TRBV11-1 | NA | CASSFGQGRTEAFF
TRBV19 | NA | CASSIQVNQPQHF
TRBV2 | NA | CASSPLSLSSTDTQYF
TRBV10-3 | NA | CAIGVTGNTIYF
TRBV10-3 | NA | CAISGLQGYNSPLHF
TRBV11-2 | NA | CASSAGRFTDTQYF
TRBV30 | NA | CAWATGIPDSPLHF
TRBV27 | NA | CASSLSTSGRNEQFF
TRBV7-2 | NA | CASSLTGGGGEQFF
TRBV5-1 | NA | CASSLAGRARAFF
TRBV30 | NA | CAWKVNYSGNTIYF
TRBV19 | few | CASSKAAFGTEAFF
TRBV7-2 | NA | CASSLTIGGIDTQYF
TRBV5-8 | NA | CASSLWQGLVPGKSYEQYF
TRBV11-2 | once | CASRPAGQGYFSAYNEQFF
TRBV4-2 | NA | CASSHAGLDSYEQYF
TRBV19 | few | CASSPGFDEQFF
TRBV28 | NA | CASSLAGVGGDEQYF
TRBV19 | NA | CASSIVGKNTEAFF
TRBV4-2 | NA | CASSQETGGRSDEQFF
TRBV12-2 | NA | CASRLNSNRKKSETQYF
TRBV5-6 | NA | CASSWLADPTYEQYF
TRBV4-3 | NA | CASSQGQGQREKLFF
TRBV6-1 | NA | CASRGTGADEQFF